This record looks at one T cell receptor (beta chain) sequence and its context. This clonotype was detected many times. Its binding antigen is unknown. The record has no base qualities; no much larger clone is one base away. Amplification of TCR beta CDR3 regions was carried out from RNA transcripts. The first round of RT-PCR for the TCR CDR3 was performed with the HTBI primer set and the Qiagen OneStep RT-PCR kit. Libraries were constructed in a second round of multiplex PCR, after which size selection and purification were performed. Libraries were sequenced paired-end with 100 bp reads on an Illumina HiSeq2000. As for how the authors treated the data: Raw data were processed with SOAPnuke, discarding reads with adapters, uncalled bases, mean Phred below 15, or no exact constant-primer or identifier match. High-quality paired reads were merged using COPE v1.2.5, and each unique nucleotide sequence was defined as a clonotype. MiTCR v1.1 was used to align the clonotypes against IMGT TRBV, TRBD and TRBJ reference segments. The analysis included only V-J combinations with a frequency above 0.0001, which together covered over 98% of the repertoires. A TCS score was defined as the ratio of F50 (clonal expansion) to E x V (chaos), with BLOSUM62-based TCRdist applied between CDR3 peptides within each V-J. Welch's t-statistics and random forest reduced 514 V-J features to under 15, which were used in a naive Bayes classifier (R e1071). The public reads were quality trimmed at Q25 with fastp and then assembled into clones with MiXCR by TCRdb, keeping productive beta chains. Every CDR3 protein is listed once, alongside the most common genes and DNA of its rows. The V and J calls were determined by TCRdb, not by the authors. The sample includes a few hundred thousand distinct CDR3 sequences, with approximately 15% observed a single time. The ten largest clones capture approximately 60% of the sample.

Moderately to severely active disease, a Clinical Activity Score of at least 3, a NOSPECS grade of at least 4, and a duration under 3 months were present in ophthalmopathy patients. Exclusion was applied to patients with uncontrolled infections, other autoimmune diseases, pregnancy or lactation. Diagnoses were established on the basis of clinical symptoms, serum thyroxine and TRAb, thyroid ultrasound, and orbital computed tomography. PBMCs were isolated from approximately 10 ml of fresh peripheral blood by Ficoll-Paque density gradient centrifugation. Total RNA was extracted using Trizol reagent, and RNA quality was assessed on an Agilent 2100 Bioanalyzer. The source of the sample is a study of T cells in Graves' hyperthyroidism and ophthalmopathy (dated by TCRdb to the late 2010s). Regarding the complete study: Peripheral blood was sampled at the time of initial diagnosis, prior to any treatment. A discovery cohort of about 100 patients, roughly 40 with Graves' ophthalmopathy and approximately 60 with stable Graves' hyperthyroidism, was used to find distinguishing TCR V-J signatures. Whether ophthalmopathy could be predicted prospectively was tested in an independent validation cohort made up of 18 to 20 hyperthyroidism patients plus 17 patients who later progressed to ophthalmopathy. The 100 discovery patients were divided at random into training and test sets in a 7:3 ratio. In about 6 Graves' hyperthyroidism patients, the study also compared T-cell repertoires from thyroid tissue with T-cell repertoires from blood. After sampling, hyperthyroidism patients received methimazole starting at 30 mg daily, and ophthalmopathy patients received high-dose intravenous methylprednisolone. The paper reports TCR Vbeta CDR3 sequencing of 135 peripheral blood samples: 43 ophthalmopathy, around 80 hyperthyroidism and approximately 17 progressor patients.

Beyond this particular receptor, the publication reports: A model built on a 13 V-J signature distinguished ophthalmopathy from stable hyperthyroidism, reaching approximately 89% sensitivity and under 84% specificity in cross-validation and 80%/75% in testing. During validation, the model predicted progression to ophthalmopathy a median of approximately six months ahead of onset, with around 70% sensitivity and more than 72% specificity. Sample size was not statistically predetermined, and blinding of investigators to group allocation was not performed. Most expanded thyroid clonotypes (frequency above 0.001) were also found in blood, which suggests that blood repertoires may mirror thyroid immune responses.

Germline trimming: 5 bases from V, 0 bases from J; junction bases outside gene matches: 19. The CDR3 contains 19 residues, cysteine and phenylalanine counted. Only the CDR3 part of the read is kept: 57 bases, read in frame from the first base. In the germline V gene, CDR1 corresponds to SGHRS and CDR2 to YFSETQ. In this chain, TRBV5-1 is recombined with TRBJ2-7; a stretch of 8 junction bases matches TRBD2. The clonotype originates from an older woman with Graves' ophthalmopathy. Sequenced: blood. The CDR3 is CASSRRGLGFELGSYEQYF. The nucleotides read TGCGCCAGCAGTAGGAGGGGACTAGGCTTTGAGTTGGGCTCCTACGAGCAGTACTTC.